This TCR beta chain was recovered during a study of control samples from healthy donors and cancer patients. This CDR3 spans 11 amino acids. V dropped 4 bases and J dropped 1 base, with 1 base sitting between them. Germline loops: CDR1 SGHTA, CDR2 FQGNSA. TCRdb's copy holds only in-frame clones and misses some; the assay was immunoSEQ multiplex PCR. The sample contains 120,000 to 150,000 clones, about 88% of which appear only once. A remark on this clone: Other DNA sequences in this sample translate to the same CDR3.

The source material was blood. The TCR sequence derives from a young woman in good health. The genes are TRBV7-2 and TRBJ2-5; D not certain. CDR3 protein: CASSSQETQYF. The CDR3 DNA is TGTGCCAGCAGCTCCCAAGAGACCCAGTACTTC.